This is a list of T cell receptor beta chains from one sample in a study of yellow fever vaccine responses in identical twins. TCRdb called the RT-PCR reads again in MiXCR, with one record for every CDR3 protein. The table records about 19,000 distinct CDR3 sequences, roughly 70% of them present only once. Sequencing used T cells from blood (PBMCs), unsorted or a sorted subset (not recorded which), obtained before or after yellow fever vaccination (not recorded which). The receptors come from a young woman who received the yellow fever vaccine. CDR3s include the opening cysteine and the closing phenylalanine or tryptophan.

CDR3aa,j_gene,v_gene
CSAREAGTPYEQYF,TRBJ2-7,TRBV20-1
CSASPRVTEAFF,TRBJ1-1,TRBV20-1
CASRSVQETQYF,TRBJ2-5,TRBV19
CASRVRTSGYSYEQYF,TRBJ2-7,TRBV11-2
CASSEGGAGGPADTQYF,TRBJ2-3,TRBV2
CASSSSGWNTEAFF,TRBJ1-1,TRBV11-1
CASSFGTSQETQYF,TRBJ2-5,TRBV5-1
CASSHRGSDQPQHF,TRBJ1-5,TRBV12-3/TRBV12-4
CAISRTSGSISSYEQYF,TRBJ2-7,TRBV10-3
CASSSDRANTEAFF,TRBJ1-1,TRBV10-1
CASSLGTAQETQYF,TRBJ2-5,TRBV11-1
CASSPPAQETQYF,TRBJ2-5,TRBV18
CASSEGLAEIYNEQFF,TRBJ2-1,TRBV2
CASSESLGNTIYF,TRBJ1-3,TRBV10-1
CASSPRTSNTGELFF,TRBJ2-2,TRBV12-3/TRBV12-4
CASSLNTVYGYTF,TRBJ1-2,TRBV12-3/TRBV12-4
CSALPGDAYEQYF,TRBJ2-7,TRBV29-1
CASSSTGTVYNEQFF,TRBJ2-1,TRBV11-3
CASSLGGEKLFF,TRBJ1-4,TRBV18
CASSRRQANTEAFF,TRBJ1-1,TRBV12-3/TRBV12-4
CASSLHLQRGRNEQFF,TRBJ2-1,TRBV7-3
CASSLDREVTGDTQYF,TRBJ2-5,TRBV11-2
CSVENPRTLYNEQFF,TRBJ2-1,TRBV29-1
CASSLGTESLETQYF,TRBJ2-5,TRBV7-3
CASSVAFAGYGYTF,TRBJ1-2,TRBV5-5
CASSLAGVTDEQYF,TRBJ2-7,TRBV7-6
CASSPRTGPNQPQHF,TRBJ1-5,TRBV7-2
CASSTTWGGGYEKLFF,TRBJ1-4,TRBV7-9
CASSSRQVLNTEAFF,TRBJ1-1,TRBV2
CASSSTLGVCYGYTF,TRBJ1-2,TRBV21-1
CASSPGRKNIQYF,TRBJ2-4,TRBV11-3
CASSQEYGMGEKLFF,TRBJ1-4,TRBV4-2
CASSLGRWFSDDTGELFF,TRBJ2-2,TRBV11-3
CASRPANKVYGYTF,TRBJ1-2,TRBV11-2
CASSLRTSGDEQYF,TRBJ2-7,TRBV27
CASSSVGGTYNEQFF,TRBJ2-1,TRBV7-6